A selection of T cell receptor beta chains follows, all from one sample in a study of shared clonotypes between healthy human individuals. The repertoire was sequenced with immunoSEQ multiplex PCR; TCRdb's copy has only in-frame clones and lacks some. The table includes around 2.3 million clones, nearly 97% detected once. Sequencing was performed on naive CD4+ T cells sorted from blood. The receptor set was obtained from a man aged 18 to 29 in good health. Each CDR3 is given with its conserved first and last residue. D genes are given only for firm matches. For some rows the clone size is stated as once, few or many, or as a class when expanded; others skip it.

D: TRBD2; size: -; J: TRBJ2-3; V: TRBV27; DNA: TGTGCCAGCAGTACACCTGGGACTAGCGGAAGCACAGATACGCAGTATTTT; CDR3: CASSTPGTSGSTDTQYF
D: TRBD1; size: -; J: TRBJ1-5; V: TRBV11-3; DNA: TGTGCCAGCCGAATTAGGGGGCAGGGTTCGTTGGGCAATCAGCCCCAGCATTTT; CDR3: CASRIRGQGSLGNQPQHF
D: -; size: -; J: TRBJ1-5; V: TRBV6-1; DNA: TGTGCCAGCAGTGAGGCAGGCAACTACCAGCCCCAGCATTTT; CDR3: CASSEAGNYQPQHF
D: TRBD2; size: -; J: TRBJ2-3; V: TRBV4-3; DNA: TGCGCCAGCAGCTTACTAGCGGGAGGAAGAGATACGCAGTATTTT; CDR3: CASSLLAGGRDTQYF
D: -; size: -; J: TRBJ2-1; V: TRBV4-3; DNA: TGCGCCAGCAGCCAAGAGGCGGCAGACTCCTACAATGAGCAGTTCTTC; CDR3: CASSQEAADSYNEQFF
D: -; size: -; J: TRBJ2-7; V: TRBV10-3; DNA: TGTGCCATCAGTGAGTCCGGAGAGCCCTACGAGCAGTACTTC; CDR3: CAISESGEPYEQYF
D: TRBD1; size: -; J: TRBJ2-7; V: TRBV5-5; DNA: TGTGCCAGCAGCAAGGACAGGGGCCCCTACGAGCAGTACTTC; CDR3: CASSKDRGPYEQYF
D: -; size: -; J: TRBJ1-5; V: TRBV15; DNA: TGTGCCACCAGCAGAGAGTCCGGTAAGGGGGGGCCCCAGCATTTT; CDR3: CATSRESGKGGPQHF
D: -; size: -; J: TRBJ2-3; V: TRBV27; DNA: TGTGCCAGCAGTAACCCGCGGACGGACTTCACAGATACGCAGTATTTT; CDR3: CASSNPRTDFTDTQYF
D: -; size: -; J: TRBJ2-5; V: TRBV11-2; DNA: TGTGCCAGCAGCTTAGAATTCGAGACCCAGTACTTC; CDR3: CASSLEFETQYF
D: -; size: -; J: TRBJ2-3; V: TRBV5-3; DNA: TGTGCCAGAAGCTTGGACAGATACACAGATACGCAGTATTTT; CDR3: CARSLDRYTDTQYF
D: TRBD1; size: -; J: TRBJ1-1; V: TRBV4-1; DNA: TGCGCCAGCAGCCACCCGGTCCGGGACAGGGGGCCCAGGGGGACTGAAGCTTTCTTT; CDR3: CASSHPVRDRGPRGTEAFF
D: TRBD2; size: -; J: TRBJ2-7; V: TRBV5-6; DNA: TGTGCCAGCAGTGTACTAGCGGGAGCGGCGTACTTC; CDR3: CASSVLAGAAYF
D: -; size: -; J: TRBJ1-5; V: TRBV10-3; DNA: TGTGCCAGCGCGCAGGGAGGATATAGCAATCAGCCCCAGCATTTT; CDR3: CASAQGGYSNQPQHF
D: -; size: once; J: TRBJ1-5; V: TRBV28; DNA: TGTGCCAGCAGTTCACCAGGACGGGGCAATCAGCCCCAGCATTTT; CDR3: CASSSPGRGNQPQHF
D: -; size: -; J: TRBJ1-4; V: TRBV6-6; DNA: TGTGCCAGCAGTGGACAGAATAATGAAAAACTGTTTTTT; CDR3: CASSGQNNEKLFF
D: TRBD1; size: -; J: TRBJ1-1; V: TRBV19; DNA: TGTGCCAGTACCCCGGGACAGGTGACGAACACTGAAGCTTTCTTT; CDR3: CASTPGQVTNTEAFF
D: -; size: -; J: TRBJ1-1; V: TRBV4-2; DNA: TGTGCCAGCAGCCCCTCGGAACAGCGGACTGAAGCTTTCTTT; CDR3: CASSPSEQRTEAFF
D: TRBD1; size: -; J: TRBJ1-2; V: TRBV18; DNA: TGTGCCAGCTCACGCCCGACAGGGTTAAATACGGGTGGCTACACCTTC; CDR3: CASSRPTGLNTGGYTF
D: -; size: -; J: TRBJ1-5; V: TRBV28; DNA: TGTGCCAGCAGTTTAGAGCTTCAGGAGAGGGAGCCCCAGCATTTT; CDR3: CASSLELQEREPQHF
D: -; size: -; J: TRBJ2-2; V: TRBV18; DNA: TGTGCCAGCTCACGCTCCAGGGGAACCTCGAGGACCGGGGAGCTGTTTTTT; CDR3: CASSRSRGTSRTGELFF
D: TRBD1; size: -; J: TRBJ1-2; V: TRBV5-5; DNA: TGTGCCAGCAGCTTGGAGGGACAGGGGAACTATGGCTACACCTTC; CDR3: CASSLEGQGNYGYTF
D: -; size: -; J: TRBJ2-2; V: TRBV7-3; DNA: TGTGCCAGCAGCTTAAATGGGCCACCGACGGGCGGGGAGCTGTTTTTT; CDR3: CASSLNGPPTGGELFF
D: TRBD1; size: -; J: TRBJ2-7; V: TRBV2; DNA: TGTGCCAGCAGTGAAGGCGGACAGGGCTACGAGCAGTACTTC; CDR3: CASSEGGQGYEQYF
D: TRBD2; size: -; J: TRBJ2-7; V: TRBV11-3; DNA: TGTGCCAGCAGCCAAACTTTAGATAGCGGGACAAACGAGCAGTACTTC; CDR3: CASSQTLDSGTNEQYF